These T cell receptor beta chains were read from a single sample in a study of graft-versus-host responses after intestinal transplantation. Profiled with immunoSEQ multiplex PCR; TCRdb holds only in-frame clones, not every one. The repertoire holds 12,000 to 15,000 clones, with about 30% as singletons. The sample in question was alloreactive CD4+ T cells from a mixed lymphocyte reaction culture, obtained before intestinal transplant. The receptor source for this set is a human patient who received an intestinal transplant. Each CDR3 is given with its conserved first and last residue. Fields, in order: J gene, D gene, V gene, CDR3 protein. The D gene is left open where the match is weak.

>TRBJ1-3|.|TRBV6-5
CASSYKIPALGNTIYF
>TRBJ2-1|TRBD2|TRBV7-9
CASRSLAGGGNEQFF
>TRBJ2-2|.|TRBV29-1
CSVVPLGGVAGELFF
>TRBJ2-1|.|TRBV4-1
CASSQDPAGARMGNEQFF
>TRBJ2-7|TRBD1|TRBV5-4
CASSRTGPYEQYF
>TRBJ2-7|.|TRBV18
CASSPPGREQYF
>TRBJ2-4|.|TRBV7-9
CASSLVNQGGVAKNIQYF
>TRBJ2-5|.|TRBV25-1
CASSEYRRGTQYF
>TRBJ1-2|.|TRBV5-8
CASSLVRYYGYTF
>TRBJ2-5|.|TRBV29-1
CSVTGREETQYF
>TRBJ2-2|.|TRBV7-3
CASSPNTGELFF
>TRBJ1-3|.|TRBV6-1
CASSDWIRTSKRQSGNTIYF
>TRBJ1-5|.|TRBV5-1
CASSLERGIQPQHF
>TRBJ1-2|.|TRBV5-1
CASSLVVGDGYTF
>TRBJ2-3|TRBD2|TRBV5-1
CASSRLAGPGTDTQYF
>TRBJ2-7|.|TRBV28
CASSFPGSPYEQYF
>TRBJ1-2|.|TRBV7-2
CASSLLGVDYGYTF
>TRBJ1-5|.|TRBV6-5
CASSPSQQPQHF
>TRBJ2-2|.|TRBV5-1
CASSLVPGPQTGELFF
>TRBJ1-5|.|TRBV2
CASSADRNNQPQHF
>TRBJ1-3|.|TRBV4-1
CASSLGGTFSGNTIYF
>TRBJ1-2|.|TRBV19
CASSIGRALNYGYTF
>TRBJ2-5|.|TRBV6-5
CASSYEGRETQYF
>TRBJ2-5|.|TRBV29-1
CSVARGRALLEQYF
>TRBJ2-5|.|TRBV29-1
CSVGTVGGLETQYF
>TRBJ1-2|TRBD1|TRBV4-2
CASSQSRGPYGYTF
>TRBJ2-7|TRBD1|TRBV2
CASSVQQGMIYEQYF
>TRBJ2-3|.|TRBV10-3
CAIIAARVPDTQYF
>TRBJ1-2|TRBD1|TRBV27
CASSSRGRGYGYTF
>TRBJ2-5|.|TRBV18
CASSPPGGPETQYF
>TRBJ1-1|.|TRBV5-4
CASSLTPDTEAFF
>TRBJ2-7|TRBD1|TRBV5-1
CASSIRQGVYEQYF
>TRBJ2-1|.|TRBV21-1
CASTRDRPNEQFF